The 25 T cell receptor beta chains reported below all come from one sample, sequenced in a study of T cell responses to AZD1222 COVID-19 vaccine. Some clones are missing from TCRdb's copy, which holds only in-frame ones; the method was immunoSEQ multiplex PCR. The repertoire holds about 130,000 clones, with approximately 95% as singletons. Sequencing used peripheral blood, obtained 28 days after the second AZD1222 dose. These receptor sequences come from an adult who received the AZD1222 COVID-19 vaccine.

This rearrangement joins TRBV3-1 (or the pseudogene TRBV3-2) to TRBJ1-3, with 9 bases fitting TRBD1. CDR3 length equals 16 residues. Germline V gives CDR1 LGHDT, CDR2 YNNKEL (reference sequence). V shed 1 base, J shed 4 bases, and the junction held 5 bases outside the gene matches. CDR3 loop: CASSQAPGTGGNTIYF. Here the CDR3 DNA reads TGTGCCAGCAGCCAAGCCCCCGGGACAGGGGGAAACACCATATATTTT.

The chain employs TRBV27 and TRBJ1-1; D gene unclear. The V gene's germline CDR1 is MNHEY and CDR2 SMNVEV (reference sequence). V gave up 2 bases and J gave up 1 base, with 5 bases separating them. This CDR3 is built from 13 residues. The chain's CDR3 is CASSLTGNTEAFF. The CDR3 bases are TGTGCCAGCAGTTTAACGGGGAACACTGAAGCTTTCTTT.

The V and J genes are TRBV18 and TRBJ2-1, with TRBD2 matching 12 bases. This CDR3 has 17 residues. V shed 8 bases, J shed 8 bases, and the junction held 16 bases outside the gene matches. Looked up from germline, CDR1 is KGHSH and CDR2 is LQKENI. As DNA, the CDR3 is TGTGCCAGCCTAGACGCCCTAGCGGGGGGGGTTTCGGATGAGCAGTTCTTC. Translating gives CASLDALAGGVSDEQFF. The full variable domain, in which reference TRBV18 and TRBJ2-1 provide the parts outside the CDR3, is NAGVMQNPRHLVRRRGQEARLRCSPMKGHSHVYWYRQLPEEGLKFMVYLQKENIIDESGMPKERFSAEFPKEGPSILRIQQVVRGDSAAYFCASLDALAGGVSDEQFFGPGTRLTVL.

V usage is TRBV7-3 and J usage is TRBJ2-5; D possibly corresponds to TRBD1 (5 bases). CDR1 is SGHTA, CDR2 FQGTGA, per germline. This CDR3 has 13 amino acids. The V and J ends lost 3 bases and 2 bases respectively, with 7 bases between them. This CDR3 reads CASSLTVQETQYF. Here the CDR3 DNA reads TGTGCCAGCAGCTTGACAGTACAAGAGACCCAGTACTTC. Looking up the rest from reference TRBV7-3 and TRBJ2-5 gives the full variable domain: GAGVSQTPSNKVTEKGKYVELRCDPISGHTALYWYRQSLGQGPEFLIYFQGTGAADDSGLPNDRFFAVRPEGSVSTLKIQRTERGDSAVYLCASSLTVQETQYFGPGTRLLVL.

V usage is TRBV9 and J usage is TRBJ2-7; possible D gene TRBD1, 6 bases. V lost 4 bases and J 2 bases, leaving 28 bases between the germline ends. Germline V gene sequence: CDR1 SGDLS, CDR2 YYNGEE. CDR3 length equals 19 residues. The CDR3 is CASSPGDGDLSSFPYEQYF. The CDR3 DNA reads TGTGCCAGCAGCCCAGGGGACGGTGACCTCTCTAGTTTTCCCTACGAGCAGTACTTC.

The chain has TRBV18 and TRBJ2-3, with no clear D. From germline, CDR1 is KGHSH and CDR2 LQKENI. The length of the CDR3 is 16 residues. V lost 3 bases, J lost 0 bases, and 13 bases lay in between. The chain's CDR3 is CASSPFSETSTDTQYF. CDR3 DNA sequence: TGTGCCAGCTCACCCTTCTCAGAGACTAGCACAGATACGCAGTATTTT.

This clone has just one count. This chain uses TRBV28 with TRBJ1-4; weak D call: TRBD1 (6 bases). CDR3 length: 14 residues. Looked up from germline, CDR1 is MDHEN and CDR2 is SYDVKM. V was clipped by 11 bases and J by 5 bases, with 18 bases between them. CDR3 sequence reads: CAAGGTFVNEKLFF. The CDR3 DNA reads TGTGCCGCCGGGGGGACATTTGTGAATGAAAAACTGTTTTTT.

For the CDR3, the DNA is TGTGCCAGCAGTGAAGGACAGGGGGTCCTCCCAAATACGCAGTATTTT. This codes for CASSEGQGVLPNTQYF. V gene TRBV6-1 combines with J gene TRBJ2-3, with 9 bases identical to TRBD1. The CDR3 sequence is 16 residues long. V shed 1 base and J 7 bases; nucleotides not matched to a gene: 9. Germline values: CDR1 MNHNS, CDR2 SASEGT.

Concerning this clone itself: One junction end does not reproduce the germline sequence, and a read error may be involved. The chain joins TRBV30 to TRBJ2-7; 9 nucleotides line up with TRBD1. Germline assignment: CDR1 GTSNPN and CDR2 SVGIG (reference sequence). The CDR3 totals 12 residues. The CDR3 nucleotides are TGTGCCTCGTCCCGGGACAGGGACGACCAGTACTTC. Its protein product is CASSRDRDDQYF.

The V gene is TRBV24-1, the J gene TRBJ2-5; perhaps TRBD1 as D (5 bases). The V and J ends lost 0 bases and 1 base respectively, with 5 bases between them. The CDR3 covers 14 residues. Germline CDR1 reads KGHDR; CDR2 reads SFDVKD. This chain's CDR3 is CATSDLDSQETQYF. The CDR3 DNA is TGTGCCACCAGTGATTTGGACAGCCAAGAGACCCAGTACTTC.

The V call is TRBV28, the J call TRBJ2-5, with D possibly TRBD2 on 6 matching bases. The CDR3 extends over 14 amino acids. Germline V gene data show CDR1 as MDHEN and CDR2 as SYDVKM. The V end lost 4 bases, the J end lost 2 bases, and 11 bases lay between the germline ends. CDR3 DNA sequence: TGTGCCAGCAGTTCGCGGGACGGTCAAGAGACCCAGTACTTC. Protein sequence: CASSSRDGQETQYF.

CDR3 nucleotides: TGTGCCAGCAGCTTAACCAGGGGGGATGAAAAACTGTTTTTT. Translated, it gives CASSLTRGDEKLFF. The rearrangement links TRBV7-6 to TRBJ1-4, with TRBD1 identical over 7 bases. V gave up 2 bases and J gave up 6 bases; unmatched junction bases: 3. Germline assignment: CDR1 SGHVS and CDR2 FNYEAQ. The CDR3 spans 14 residues.

This clone was seen only once. The chain has TRBV14 and TRBJ1-3; no clear D. V was trimmed by 1 base and J by 2 bases, leaving 12 bases between them. The CDR3 is made up of 16 amino acids. CDR1 and CDR2 from the germline V gene are SGHDN and FVKESK. The CDR3 DNA sequence: TGTGCCAGCAGCCAAGGAGTTGCGACTGCTGGAAACACCATATATTTT. This codes for CASSQGVATAGNTIYF.

This rearrangement joins TRBV5-1 to TRBJ2-2; TRBD2 matches 14 bases. This CDR3 has 16 amino acids. Germline V gives CDR1 SGHRS, CDR2 YFSETQ. Germline trimming cut 4 bases from V and 5 bases from J; bases unmatched to any gene: 4. The CDR3 sequence is CASSPRTSGGTGELFF. The DNA for the CDR3 is TGCGCCAGCAGCCCCCGGACTAGCGGGGGGACCGGGGAGCTGTTTTTT.

The chain has TRBV28 and TRBJ2-1, with TRBD2 identical over 10 bases. This CDR3 spans 13 amino acids. In germline, CDR1 is MDHEN, CDR2 SYDVKM. The CDR3 loop reads CATLSGGINEQFF. DNA for the CDR3: TGTGCTACCCTTAGCGGGGGGATCAATGAGCAGTTCTTC.

The V gene is TRBV18, the J gene TRBJ1-5; D ambiguous. Germline V gene data show CDR1 as KGHSH and CDR2 as LQKENI. Trimming took 6 bases from V and 1 from J, leaving 13 bases between them. This CDR3 has 15 residues. DNA of the CDR3: TGTGCCAGCTCGCTTGGGGTTTTGAGCAATCAGCCCCAGCATTTT. Amino acid sequence: CASSLGVLSNQPQHF. Combining the CDR3 with reference TRBV18 and TRBJ1-5 gives the whole variable domain NAGVMQNPRHLVRRRGQEARLRCSPMKGHSHVYWYRQLPEEGLKFMVYLQKENIIDESGMPKERFSAEFPKEGPSILRIQQVVRGDSAAYFCASSLGVLSNQPQHFGDGTRLSIL.

The V call is TRBV28, the J call TRBJ2-4; D is ambiguous. Trimming left V 6 bases short and J 9 bases short, with 9 bases between. CDR1 MDHEN and CDR2 SYDVKM come from the germline V gene. The CDR3 is made up of 11 amino acids. The CDR3 spells CASSYRGIQYF. CDR3 coding DNA: TGTGCCAGCAGCTATAGAGGCATTCAGTACTTC.

The V and J genes are TRBV28 and TRBJ1-5; D possibly corresponds to TRBD1 (5 bases). From germline, CDR1 is MDHEN and CDR2 SYDVKM. V lost 3 bases, J lost 4 bases, and 31 bases lay in between. The CDR3 contains 21 residues. The CDR3 region is CASSFIWTSHIGQGRNQPQHF. The CDR3 coding sequence is TGTGCCAGCAGTTTTATTTGGACCAGTCATATTGGGCAGGGTAGGAATCAGCCCCAGCATTTT.

The J gene is TRBJ2-3, the V gene TRBV30; the D is unclear. V shed 4 bases and J shed 1 base, with 6 bases lying between them. Germline-derived CDR1 and CDR2 are GTSNPN and SVGIG (reference sequence). This CDR3 is built from 12 residues. The CDR3 here is CAWNGGTDTQYF. The CDR3 DNA follows: TGTGCCTGGAATGGAGGCACAGATACGCAGTATTTT. Full variable domain (outside the CDR3, taken from reference TRBV30 and TRBJ2-3): SQTIHQWPATLVQPVGSPLSLECTVEGTSNPNLYWYRQAAGRGLQLLFYSVGIGQISSEVPQNLSASRPQDRQFILSSKKLLLSDSGFYLCAWNGGTDTQYFGPGTRLTVL.

The gene calls are TRBV4-2 and TRBJ2-2, with 10 bases identical to TRBD2. Trimming took 8 bases from V and 4 from J; bases not matched to a gene: 10. The germline V gene has CDR1 LGHNA and CDR2 YNFKEQ. The CDR3 is 16 amino acids. CDR3 in DNA: TGTGCCAGCCGACAGAGCGGGGGGGCTCGCACCGGGGAGCTGTTTTTT. It specifies CASRQSGGARTGELFF.

The chain couples TRBV27 to TRBJ1-4, with D perhaps matching TRBD1 (5 bases). The CDR3 has 15 residues. Trimming removed 5 bases at V and 7 bases at J, with 17 bases between. Germline CDR1 and CDR2: MNHEY and SMNVEV (reference sequence). CDR3 sequence reads: CASSPFGQGSEKLFF. In nucleotides, the CDR3 is TGTGCCAGCAGTCCGTTCGGGCAGGGTAGTGAAAAACTGTTTTTT.

This sequence joins TRBV7-2 and TRBJ1-6; TRBD1 aligns across 7 bases. The germline gives CDR1 SGHTA, CDR2 FQGNSA. The CDR3 runs to 14 residues. V gave up 5 bases and J gave up 8 bases; unmatched junction bases: 6. The CDR3 bases are TGTGCCAGCAGCAGAGGGACAGAATATTCACCCCTCCACTTT. Translated, it gives CASSRGTEYSPLHF.

CDR3 coding DNA: TGTGCCAGCATATCGAACACTGAAGCTTTCTTT. This translates into CASISNTEAFF. This chain uses TRBV27 with TRBJ1-1, with D uncertain. V gave up 7 bases and J gave up 1 base, with 4 bases separating them. CDR1 and CDR2 (germline): MNHEY, SMNVEV (reference sequence). CDR3 length: 11 amino acids.

This rearrangement joins TRBV21-1 to TRBJ1-6. TRBV21-1 is annotated as a pseudogene. This CDR3 is 15 amino acids long. CDR3 DNA sequence: TGTGCCAGCAGCAAAGTCGAAGGGCCCCATTCACCCCTCCACTTT. This sequence encodes CASSKVEGPHSPLHF.

The V call is TRBV5-1, the J call TRBJ2-7; 7 bases match TRBD2. This CDR3 contains 16 residues. Unmatched junction bases numbered 8, after V lost 0 bases and J lost 2 bases. CDR1 is SGHRS, CDR2 YFSETQ, per germline. CDR3 sequence: CASSLAPSGAPYEQYF. The CDR3 region has the DNA TGCGCCAGCAGCTTGGCACCAAGCGGGGCCCCCTACGAGCAGTACTTC.